This T cell receptor (beta chain) was observed in a study of T cells after posttransplantation cyclophosphamide (dated by TCRdb to 2016 to 2017). With regard to the full study: T cell repertoire reconstitution was tracked by TRB sequencing after myeloablative bone marrow transplantation in which posttransplantation cyclophosphamide was used as GVHD prophylaxis. Blood from every one of the 30 or so PTCy patients who had 1-year posttransplant specimens underwent TRB sequencing. Antigen receptor sequencing was done on samples from about 40 PTCy-treated patients and from 15 to 20 related bone marrow donors of those patients. TRA and TRB clonality were tightly correlated in eight to ten samples, so subsequent TCR analyses focused on TRB only. In 3 patients, TRB sequencing was also performed on up to 3 more blood samples taken 2 to 5.2 years after transplant, and in 4 patients, pretransplant blood was also TRB-sequenced. Public TRB sequences were queried against a database of over 3,600 sequences associated with responses to pathogens, tumor antigens, self-antigens and alloantigens. The investigation overall reported the following: Across the 45 to 55 patients, TRB clonality was highly associated with recipient CMV seropositivity and CMV reactivation, and diversity with PTCy was similar to that in the CNI/methotrexate controls. The TRB repertoires of T cells infiltrating skin or the GI tract showed only limited overlap with the TRB repertoires found in blood. Donor-recipient similarity was low at 1-2 months but rose over the first year, and later blood repertoires were often dominated by donor CD8+ memory clones.

For this clone: The specificity of this receptor is unknown. The input lacks base qualities; no much larger clone sits a single base away.

Genomic DNA was used for TRB sequencing, which was performed with the immunoSEQ assay at survey resolution or with the hsTCRB kit. Turning to the authors' computational methods: The immunoSEQ software handled initial read processing, and the LymphoSeq R package was used for repertoire analyses. Clonality was computed as 1 minus normalized Shannon entropy, and a Gini coefficient was also calculated for each TRB dataset. Phenotypes of unsorted samples were inferred by mapping TRB sequences from sorted subsets of the recipient or donor onto the same recipient's unsorted samples. Held by TCRdb, this immuneACCESS table contains in-frame sequences only and omits some clones. Under half of the omission traces to an unresolved V gene where checked; the cause of the rest is unknown. V, J and clone size are those of that table, while D and trimming were read from the DNA. The sample table contains roughly 10,000 clones; only one count was recorded for around 90% of them. The ten biggest clones cover 4.2% of the sample.

The control cohort consisted of approximately 12 patients who had myeloablative marrow transplants with methotrexate plus a calcineurin inhibitor and who were sampled 1 year after transplant. Peripheral blood and bone marrow mononuclear cells were isolated by Ficoll-Hypaque density centrifugation and cryopreserved. V loses 3 bases of germline sequence and J loses 2 bases, and the interval between the two ends is 7 bases. Including cysteine and phenylalanine, the CDR3 has 13 amino acids. The only DNA kept is the CDR3, 39 bases in frame from the first base. CDR1 and CDR2 are drawn from the germline V gene: KGHSH, LQKENI.

Here the chain combines TRBV18 and TRBJ2-5; the D region possibly corresponds to TRBD2 (6 bases align). This specimen was PBMCs, taken roughly 67 weeks after allogeneic stem cell transplant with calcineurin inhibitor and methotrexate. This TCR derives from a male patient in his forties or fifties who received an allogeneic stem cell transplant from an unrelated donor, was CMV-positive, and had chronic GVHD only. Some T cells may have been brought in with the graft after a transplant. DNA sequence: TGTGCCAGCTCACCTAGCGGTCAAGAGACCCAGTACTTC. This sequence encodes CASSPSGQETQYF.